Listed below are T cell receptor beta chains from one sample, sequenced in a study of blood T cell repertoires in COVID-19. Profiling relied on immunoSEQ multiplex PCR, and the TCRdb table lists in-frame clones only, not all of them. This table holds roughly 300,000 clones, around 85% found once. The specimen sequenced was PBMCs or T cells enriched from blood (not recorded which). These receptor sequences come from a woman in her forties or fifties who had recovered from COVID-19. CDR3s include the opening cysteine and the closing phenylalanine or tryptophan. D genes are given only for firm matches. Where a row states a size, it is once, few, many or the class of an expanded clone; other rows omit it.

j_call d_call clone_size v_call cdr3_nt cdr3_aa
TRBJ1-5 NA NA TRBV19 TGTGCCAGTAGTTGGGAAGGACAGAGGAGCAATCAGCCCCAGCATTTT CASSWEGQRSNQPQHF
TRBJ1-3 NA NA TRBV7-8 TGTGCCAGCAGCCCCGGGTACTCTGGAAACACCATATATTTT CASSPGYSGNTIYF
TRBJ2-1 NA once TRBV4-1 TGCGCCAGCAGCCAAGCTTCGGGACTTCAAAGCTCCTACAATGAGCAGTTCTTC CASSQASGLQSSYNEQFF
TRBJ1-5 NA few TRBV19 TGTGCCAGTAGTATGGCAGGGGAAGGGGAGCCCCAGCATTTT CASSMAGEGEPQHF
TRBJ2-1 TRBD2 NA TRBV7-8 TGTGCCAGCAGCCTAGCGGGAGGCGGCCCCTACAATGAGCAGTTCTTC CASSLAGGGPYNEQFF
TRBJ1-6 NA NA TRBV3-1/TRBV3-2 TGTGCCAGCAGCCAAGGCCGAGTCTCACCCCTCCACTTT CASSQGRVSPLHF
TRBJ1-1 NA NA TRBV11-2 TGTGCCAGCAGCCCTCTCACCCAGGGTGAAGCTTTCTTT CASSPLTQGEAFF
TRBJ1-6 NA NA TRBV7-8 TGTGCCAGCAGCTTAACAAGGGAGGGACATTCACCCCTCCACTTT CASSLTREGHSPLHF
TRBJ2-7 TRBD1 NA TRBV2 TGTGCCAGCAGTTACGGGACAGCCTACGAGCAGTACTTC CASSYGTAYEQYF
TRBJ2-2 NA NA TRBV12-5 TGTGCTAGTGGTTTGGTACAGAGGCAGGGCCCCTACCTGAACACCGGGGAGCTGTTTTTT CASGLVQRQGPYLNTGELFF
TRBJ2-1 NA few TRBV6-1 TGTGCCAGCAGTGAATGGTTAGGGGAGGATGAGCAGTTCTTC CASSEWLGEDEQFF
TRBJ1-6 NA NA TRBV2 TGTGCCACCCTATCCGACCGGGACACTAATTCACCCCTCCACTTT CATLSDRDTNSPLHF
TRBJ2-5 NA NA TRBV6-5 TGTGCCACGAATGGCGGGGCAGAGACCCAGTACTTC CATNGGAETQYF
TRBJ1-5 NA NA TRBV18 TGTGCCAGCTCGTCGCGAACCGGGTCGTACGATCAGCCCCAGCATTTT CASSSRTGSYDQPQHF
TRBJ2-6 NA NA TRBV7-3 TGTGCCAGCAGCCCCCGAGCCTTGAGGGACTTAGCCCTCTCTGGGGCCAACGTCCTGACTTTC CASSPRALRDLALSGANVLTF
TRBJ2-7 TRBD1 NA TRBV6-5 TGTGCCAGCAGTTACGGACAGGGCAGCCACGAGCAGTACTTC CASSYGQGSHEQYF
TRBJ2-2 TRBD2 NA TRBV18 TGTGCCAGCTCACCTGGACTAGTAGGCACCGGGGAGCTGTTTTTT CASSPGLVGTGELFF
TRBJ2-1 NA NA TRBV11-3 TGTGCCAGCAGCCTCAACTCGGGATACAATGAGCAGTTCTTC CASSLNSGYNEQFF
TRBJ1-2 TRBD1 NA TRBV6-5 TGTGCCAGCAGCCGGACAGGGGTCGCCTTTGGCGGCTACACCTTC CASSRTGVAFGGYTF
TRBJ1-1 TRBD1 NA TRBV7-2 TGTGCCAGCAGCTCGTACGGGACAGGGGGCACTGAAGCTTTCTTT CASSSYGTGGTEAFF
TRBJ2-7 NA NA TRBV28 TGTGCCAGCAGTCCTCCCCGTGGGACAATCCCCTACGAGCAGTACTTC CASSPPRGTIPYEQYF
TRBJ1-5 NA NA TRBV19 TGTGCCAGTAGTCAACAGCGGAATTGGCCCCAGCATTTT CASSQQRNWPQHF
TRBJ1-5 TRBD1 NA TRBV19 TGTGCCAGTAAACAACAAGGGACAGGGGGCTATCAGCCCCAGCATTTT CASKQQGTGGYQPQHF
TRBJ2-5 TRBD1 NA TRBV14 TGTGCCAGCAGCACCCGGACAGGGGAACACCAGTACTTC CASSTRTGEHQYF
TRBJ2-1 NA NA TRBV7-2 TGTGCCAGCAGCCCCATACGGAATGAGCAGTTCTTC CASSPIRNEQFF
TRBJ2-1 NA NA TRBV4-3 TGCGCCAGCAGCCCACGTAGCTCTTACAATGAGCAGTTCTTC CASSPRSSYNEQFF
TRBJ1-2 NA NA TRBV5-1 TGCGCCAGCAGCTTGGAGGGAGGATTCTACTATGGCTACACCTTC CASSLEGGFYYGYTF
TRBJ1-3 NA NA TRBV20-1 TGCAGTGCCTGGACAGGAAACACCATATATTTT CSAWTGNTIYF
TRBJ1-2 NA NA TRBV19 TGTGCCAGTAGTATGAGGCTGGCGGGGGGGACATACGAAAACTATGGCTACACCTTC CASSMRLAGGTYENYGYTF
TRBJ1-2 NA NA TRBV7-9 TGTGCCAGCAGCACAGTATCCGGGACTGTAAACTATCATGGCTACACCTTC CASSTVSGTVNYHGYTF
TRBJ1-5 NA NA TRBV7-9 TGTGCCAGCAGCATCGACACTAGCAATCAGCCCCAGCATTTT CASSIDTSNQPQHF
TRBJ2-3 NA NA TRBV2 TGTGCCAGCAGTCCCCGGTCCCCTAGCACAGATACGCAGTATTTT CASSPRSPSTDTQYF
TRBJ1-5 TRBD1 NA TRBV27 TGTGCCAGCAGGGGGGACAGGGGGCTGGGTCAGCCCCAGCATTTT CASRGDRGLGQPQHF
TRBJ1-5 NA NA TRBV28 TGTGCCAGCAGTTTACATTCCAGGGTCCAGCCCCAGCATTTT CASSLHSRVQPQHF
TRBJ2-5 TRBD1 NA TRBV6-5 TGTGCCAGCAGGGACAGGGGGCCGGAGACCCAGTACTTC CASRDRGPETQYF
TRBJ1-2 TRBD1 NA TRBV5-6 TGTGCCAGCAGCTTGGGCCCCCTCCCACAGGGGGCGGGAGGCTACACCTTC CASSLGPLPQGAGGYTF
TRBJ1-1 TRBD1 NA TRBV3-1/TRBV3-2 TGTGCCAGCAGCCAAGTGTTTGGACAGGGTGTAAACACTGAAGCTTTCTTT CASSQVFGQGVNTEAFF
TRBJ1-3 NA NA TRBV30 TGTGCCTGGAGTGTCCTCGGGAGGGGGAATACTGGAAACACCATATATTTT CAWSVLGRGNTGNTIYF
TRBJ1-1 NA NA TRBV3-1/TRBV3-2 TGTGCCAGCAGCCAAGATCCCGGCACTGAAGCTTTCTTT CASSQDPGTEAFF
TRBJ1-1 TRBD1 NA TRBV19 TGTGCCAGTAGTATTTCCCAGGGGGCGAGGACTGAAGCTTTCTTT CASSISQGARTEAFF
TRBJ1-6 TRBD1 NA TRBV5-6 TGTGCCAGCAGGCCGGGACAGGGATCTTCACCCCTCCACTTT CASRPGQGSSPLHF
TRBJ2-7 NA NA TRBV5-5 TGTGCCAGCAGCTTGAGACAGGCCTACGAGCAGTACTTC CASSLRQAYEQYF
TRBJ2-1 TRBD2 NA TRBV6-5 TGTGCCAGCAGTTATGAGGGAGGGACCTACAATGAGCAGTTCTTC CASSYEGGTYNEQFF
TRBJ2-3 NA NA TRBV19 TGTGCCAGTAGTGAGGGTGGGGGGGCGGATACGCAGTATTTT CASSEGGGADTQYF
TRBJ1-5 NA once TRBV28 TGTGCCATCAAGGAGGCCCACCAGCCCCAGCATTTT CAIKEAHQPQHF
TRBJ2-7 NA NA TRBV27 TGTGCCAGTAGTTTATATTTCGGGGGGCCCTACGAGCAGTACTTC CASSLYFGGPYEQYF
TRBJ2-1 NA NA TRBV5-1 TGCGCCAGCAGCTTGAGACAAGAAGGAAATGAGCAGTTCTTC CASSLRQEGNEQFF
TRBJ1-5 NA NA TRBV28 TGTGCCAGCAGTTTATCTTACAGGGCTCAGCATTTT CASSLSYRAQHF
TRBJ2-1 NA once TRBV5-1 TGCGCCAGCAGTCCCCGGGACACCTCCTACAATGAGCAGTTCTTC CASSPRDTSYNEQFF
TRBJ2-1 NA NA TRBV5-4 TGTGCCAGCAGCTTGATATACAATGAGCAGTTCTTC CASSLIYNEQFF
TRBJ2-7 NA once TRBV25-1 TGTGCCAGCAGTGATAGGGCGGGCGGGATGTGGGAGCAGTACTTC CASSDRAGGMWEQYF
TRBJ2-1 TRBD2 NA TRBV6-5 TGTGCCAGCGCACGCGGCGGGACTAGGGAGGATGAGCAGTTCTTC CASARGGTREDEQFF
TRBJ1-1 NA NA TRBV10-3 TGTGCCATCAGTGACCTCTTCGGCGGCACTGAAGCTTTCTTT CAISDLFGGTEAFF
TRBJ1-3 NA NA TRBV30 TGTGCCTGGAGCTCGGGGAAAGATGGAAACACCATATATTTT CAWSSGKDGNTIYF